The sequence of this T cell receptor (beta chain) was determined in a study of blood T cells in healthy people across ages. On this clonotype itself: Its target is not known.

Sample-barcoded 5' priming and a J-beta primer mix drove a second PCR of about 6 to 12 cycles. A 12-random-nucleotide template-switch adaptor tagged each cDNA molecule. TCRdb reanalysed the 5' RACE reads using MiXCR and keeps one entry per CDR3 protein. This table holds some 880,000 distinct CDR3 sequences, roughly 40% found once. Study outcomes and limitations: Diversity of TCR beta per million T cells declined in a roughly linear way with age.

The germline V and J ends were trimmed by 7 bases and 0 bases, with 14 bases remaining between them. Looked up from germline, CDR1 is SGHRS and CDR2 is YFSETQ. CDR3 size: 14 residues. Healthy individuals of Caucasian origin from Russia, aged 6 to 90, served as donors. The sequence came from a man younger than 35 in good health. The chain couples TRBV5-1 to TRBJ2-7; D call uncertain. Sequenced material: blood. CDR3 region: CASGPTPDSYEQYF. Here the CDR3 DNA reads TGCGCCAGCGGCCCCACGCCTGACTCCTACGAGCAGTACTTC.